This T cell receptor beta chain was documented in a study of blood T cell repertoires in COVID-19. At the level of the study: Samples representing acute and convalescent COVID-19 were sourced from the United States, Italy and Spain.

Original methodology: The assay estimated nucleated cells by amplifying reference gene primers. Profiling relied on immunoSEQ multiplex PCR, and the TCRdb table lists in-frame clones only, not all of them. V and J calls and clone size follow that table, whereas D and trimming were derived from the DNA. The table records under 200,000 clones, more than 75% of them present only once. The CDR3 is 13 amino acids. With 0 bases removed from V and 10 bases from J, the gap between germline ends came to 12 bases. CDR1 and CDR2 (germline): GTSNPN, SVGIG (reference sequence). Sequences were obtained from peripheral blood. The receptor's source is a man in his forties with acute or convalescent COVID-19. The chain has TRBV30 and TRBJ1-4, with D uncertain. The CDR3 bases are TGTGCCTGGAGTGTAATGGGAGTCGGAAAACTGTTTTTT. Translating gives CAWSVMGVGKLFF.